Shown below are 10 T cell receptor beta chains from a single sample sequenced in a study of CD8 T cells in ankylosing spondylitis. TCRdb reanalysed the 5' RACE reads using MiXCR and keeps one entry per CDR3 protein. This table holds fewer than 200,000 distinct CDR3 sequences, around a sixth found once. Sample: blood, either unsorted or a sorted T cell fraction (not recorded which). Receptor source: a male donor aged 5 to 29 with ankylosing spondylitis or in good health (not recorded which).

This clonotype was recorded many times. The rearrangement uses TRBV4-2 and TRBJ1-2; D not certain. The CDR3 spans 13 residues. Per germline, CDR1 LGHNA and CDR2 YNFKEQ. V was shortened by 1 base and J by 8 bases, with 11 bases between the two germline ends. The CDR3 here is CASSQVGDRGYTF. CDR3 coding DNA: TGTGCCAGCAGCCAAGTCGGGGATCGCGGCTACACCTTC.

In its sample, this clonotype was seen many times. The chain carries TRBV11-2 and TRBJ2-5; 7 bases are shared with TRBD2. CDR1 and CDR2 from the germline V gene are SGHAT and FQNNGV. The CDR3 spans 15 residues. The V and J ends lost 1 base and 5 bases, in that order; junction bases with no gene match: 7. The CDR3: CASSLGPSGRETQYF. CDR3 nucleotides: TGTGCCAGCAGCTTAGGTCCTAGCGGTAGGGAGACCCAGTACTTC.

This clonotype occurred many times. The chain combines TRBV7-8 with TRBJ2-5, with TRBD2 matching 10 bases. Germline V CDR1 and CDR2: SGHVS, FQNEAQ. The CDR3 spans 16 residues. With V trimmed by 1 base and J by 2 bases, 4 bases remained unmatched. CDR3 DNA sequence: TGTGCCAGCAGCTTAGGGGCTAGCGGGGGACAAGAGACCCAGTACTTC. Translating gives CASSLGASGGQETQYF.

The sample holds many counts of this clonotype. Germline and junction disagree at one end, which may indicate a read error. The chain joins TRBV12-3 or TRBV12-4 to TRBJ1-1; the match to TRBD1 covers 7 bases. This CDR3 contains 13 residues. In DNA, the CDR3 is TGTGCCAGCACCTCAGGGGGGTACACTGAAGCTGTCTTT. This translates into CASTSGGYTEAVF.

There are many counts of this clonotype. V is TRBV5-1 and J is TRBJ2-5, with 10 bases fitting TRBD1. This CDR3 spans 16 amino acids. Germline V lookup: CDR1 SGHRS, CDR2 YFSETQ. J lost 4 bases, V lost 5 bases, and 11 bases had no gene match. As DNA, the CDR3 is TGCGCCAGCAGGAACGTCGGGACAGGGGAACGAGAGACCCAGTACTTC. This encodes CASRNVGTGERETQYF.

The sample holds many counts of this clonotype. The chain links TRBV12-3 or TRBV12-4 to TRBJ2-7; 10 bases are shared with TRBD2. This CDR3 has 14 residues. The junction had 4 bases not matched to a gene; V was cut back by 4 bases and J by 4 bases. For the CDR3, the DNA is TGTGCCAGCAGTTATTCTAGCGGGAGTTACGAGCAGTACTTC. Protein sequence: CASSYSSGSYEQYF.

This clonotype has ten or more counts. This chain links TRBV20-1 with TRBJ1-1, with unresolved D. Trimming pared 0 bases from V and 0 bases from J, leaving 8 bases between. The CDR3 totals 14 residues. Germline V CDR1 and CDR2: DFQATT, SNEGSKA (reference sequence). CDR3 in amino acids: CSARELILNTEAFF. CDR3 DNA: TGCAGTGCTAGAGAGCTCATATTGAACACTGAAGCTTTCTTT.

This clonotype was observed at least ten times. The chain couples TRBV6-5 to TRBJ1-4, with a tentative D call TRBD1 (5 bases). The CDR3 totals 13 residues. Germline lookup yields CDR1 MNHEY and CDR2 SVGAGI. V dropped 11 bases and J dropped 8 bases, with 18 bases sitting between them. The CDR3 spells CAGSGRGCEKLFF. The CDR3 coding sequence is TGTGCCGGCTCGGGTCGGGGCTGCGAAAAACTGTTTTTT.

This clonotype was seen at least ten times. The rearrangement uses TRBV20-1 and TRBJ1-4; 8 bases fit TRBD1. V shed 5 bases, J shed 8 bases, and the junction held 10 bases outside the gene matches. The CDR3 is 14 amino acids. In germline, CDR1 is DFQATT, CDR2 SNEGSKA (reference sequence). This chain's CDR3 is CSAPYRGSGEKLFF. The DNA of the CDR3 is TGCAGTGCTCCCTACAGGGGGAGTGGGGAAAAACTGTTTTTT.

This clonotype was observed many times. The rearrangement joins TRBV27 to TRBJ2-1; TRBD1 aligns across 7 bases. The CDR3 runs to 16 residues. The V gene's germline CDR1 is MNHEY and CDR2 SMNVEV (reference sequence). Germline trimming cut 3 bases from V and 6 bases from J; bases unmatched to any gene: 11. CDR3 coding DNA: TGTGCCAGCAGTTTTTACGACAGGGTGGGCCGCAATGAGCAGTTCTTC. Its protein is CASSFYDRVGRNEQFF.